This T cell receptor beta chain was captured in a study of spatial heterogeneity in lung cancer. At the level of the study: After resection, follow-up PBMC samples were sequenced when available, at a median of approximately 26 months later. The average appearance count of each unique TCR and UMI combination in raw reads was more than ten.

TCRdb re-analysed the 5' RACE reads in MiXCR, keeping a single row per CDR3 protein. The repertoire holds approximately 50,000 distinct CDR3 sequences, with 7.4% as singletons. This clonotype was picked up many times. Its antigen remains unidentified. Findings and caveats of the study: Circulating ubiquitous expanded tumor TCRs were observed more frequently at resection than at follow-up.

Described time point: blood at routine non-recurrence follow-up after resection. Unsorted tumor, nontumor lung tissue or cryopreserved PBMC supplied the whole RNA. This clonotype was obtained from a female donor with early-stage non-small cell lung cancer. This material consisted of PBMCs, taken at follow-up.

CDR3 DNA sequence: TGTGCCAGCAGCTTAACTGGGCAGGGGGATTCACCCCTCCACTTT. Protein: CASSLTGQGDSPLHF. The J gene is TRBJ1-6, the V gene TRBV7-9, with TRBD1 matching 7 bases. CDR1 and CDR2 from the germline V gene are SEHNR and FQNEAQ (reference sequence). Trimming cost V 2 bases and J 8 bases; bases outside gene matches: 6. This CDR3 region has 15 residues.